The clone carrying this T cell receptor beta chain appeared many times. Participants, patients aged 18 to 65, had newly diagnosed hyperthyroidism with a duration under 2 months. Clinical symptoms, serum thyroxine and TRAb, thyroid ultrasound and orbital computed tomography were used for the diagnoses. Authors of the study amplified TCR beta CDR3 regions from RNA transcripts. First-round RT-PCR of the TCR CDR3 relied on the HTBI primer set. TCRdb processed the multiplex PCR reads anew with MiXCR; each CDR3 protein has one entry. The data hold fewer than 700,000 distinct CDR3 sequences, with 15% to 20% observed a single time. This entry is derived from a study of T cells in Graves' hyperthyroidism and ophthalmopathy. The overall study: The authors collected peripheral blood at initial diagnosis, before any treatment.

V lost 6 bases and J 5 bases, leaving 10 bases between the germline ends. Per germline, CDR1 MNHNS and CDR2 SASEGT. There are 12 residues in the CDR3. The rearrangement links TRBV6-1 to TRBJ2-5; TRBD1 is a possible D gene (5 bases). Sequencing was done on a sample of blood. The TCR originated in a woman in her twenties or thirties with Graves' hyperthyroidism. CDR3 sequence: CASSRVEETQYF. In DNA form, the CDR3 reads TGTGCCAGCAGCAGGGTTGAGGAGACCCAGTACTTC.